This TCR beta chain appears in the sequencing data of a study of T cells in Graves' hyperthyroidism and ophthalmopathy. There are many counts of this clonotype. Its antigen is not known. Whole-study findings and limits: In blood, most of the thyroid clonotypes expanded above 0.001 were also present. The model identified upcoming ophthalmopathy a median approximately 6.4 months ahead of onset.

Drawn at first hyperthyroidism diagnosis, the blood sample preceded any ophthalmopathy symptoms. RNA transcripts served as the template for amplifying TCR beta CDR3 regions. The primer set for the first-round RT-PCR of the TCR CDR3 was HTBI. TCRdb re-called the multiplex PCR reads through MiXCR, storing one row per CDR3 protein. The data show approximately 400,000 distinct CDR3 sequences, more than 15% seen once. The germline CDR1 and CDR2 sequences are SGHRS and YFSETQ. There are 15 residues in the CDR3. Trimming shortened V by 1 base and J by 0 bases, and 11 bases separated the two germline ends. The chain links TRBV5-1 to TRBJ2-7; no clear D gene. The sample taken for sequencing was blood. This receptor was taken from a woman younger than 35 with Graves' hyperthyroidism that later progressed to Graves' ophthalmopathy. The CDR3 DNA reads as TGCGCCAGCAGCTTGAGTTTTCCTAGCTCCTACGAGCAGTACTTC. It is translated as CASSLSFPSSYEQYF.